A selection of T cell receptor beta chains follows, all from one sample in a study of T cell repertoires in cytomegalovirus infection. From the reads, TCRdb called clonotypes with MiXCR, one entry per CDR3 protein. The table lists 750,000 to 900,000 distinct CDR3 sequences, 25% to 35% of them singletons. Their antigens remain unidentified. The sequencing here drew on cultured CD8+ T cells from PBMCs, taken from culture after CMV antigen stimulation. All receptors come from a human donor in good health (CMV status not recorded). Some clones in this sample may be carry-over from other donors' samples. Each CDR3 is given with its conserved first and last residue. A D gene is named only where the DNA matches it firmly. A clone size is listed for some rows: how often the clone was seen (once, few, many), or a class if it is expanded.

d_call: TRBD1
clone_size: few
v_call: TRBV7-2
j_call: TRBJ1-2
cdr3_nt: TGTGCCAGCGCTGGCCTGGGGACAGGGGAGGTTGGCTACACCTTC
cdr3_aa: CASAGLGTGEVGYTF

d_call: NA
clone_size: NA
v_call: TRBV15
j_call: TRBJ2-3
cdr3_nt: TGTGCCACCAGCCTCACGGAGGGGGGCGATACGCAGTATTTT
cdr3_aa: CATSLTEGGDTQYF

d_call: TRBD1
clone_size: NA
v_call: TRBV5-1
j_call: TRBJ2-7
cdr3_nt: TGCGCCAGCAGCTTGGTCCCTACGGGGACAGGGATATACGAGCAGTACTTC
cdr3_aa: CASSLVPTGTGIYEQYF

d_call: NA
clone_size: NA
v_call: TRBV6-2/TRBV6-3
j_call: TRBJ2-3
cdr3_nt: TGTGCCAGCAGTTACTCCAGACGCCGGACATGGGAGGAAGAAACAGATACGCAGTATTTT
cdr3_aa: CASSYSRRRTWEEETDTQYF

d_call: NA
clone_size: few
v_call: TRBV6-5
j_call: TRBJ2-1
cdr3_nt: TGTGCCAGCAGTTCTGGCCCAGGGTCGAAGCTGCATGAGCAGTTCTTC
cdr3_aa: CASSSGPGSKLHEQFF

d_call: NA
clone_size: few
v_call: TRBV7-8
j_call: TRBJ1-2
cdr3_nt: TGTGCCAGCAGCTCCGGACAGAGGGGAAGCTATGGCTACACCTTC
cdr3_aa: CASSSGQRGSYGYTF

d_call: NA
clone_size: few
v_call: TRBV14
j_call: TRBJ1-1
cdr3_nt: TGTGCCAGCAGCCAAGCTACAGGGTCCACTGAAGCTTTCTTT
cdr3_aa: CASSQATGSTEAFF

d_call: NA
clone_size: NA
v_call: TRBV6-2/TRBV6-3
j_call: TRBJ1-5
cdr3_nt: TGTGCCAGCAGTTACCAGCTAAGCAATCAGCCCCAGCATTTT
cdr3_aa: CASSYQLSNQPQHF

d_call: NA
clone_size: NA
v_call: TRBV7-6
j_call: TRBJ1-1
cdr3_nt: TGTGCCAGCAGCTTGGAGGCCGACTCGAACACTGAAGCTTTCTTT
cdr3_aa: CASSLEADSNTEAFF

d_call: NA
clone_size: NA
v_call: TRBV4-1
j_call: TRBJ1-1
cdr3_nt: TGCGCCAGCAGCCAGAGGAAGATGGGGACTGAAGCTTTCTTT
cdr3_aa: CASSQRKMGTEAFF

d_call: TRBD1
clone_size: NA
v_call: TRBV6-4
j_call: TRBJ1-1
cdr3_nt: TGTGCCAGCAGAGACAGGGAGGCTGAAGCTTTCTTT
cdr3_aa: CASRDREAEAFF

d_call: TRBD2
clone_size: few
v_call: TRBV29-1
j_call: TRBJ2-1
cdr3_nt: TGCAGCGTTGAAGGGGCCAGCAGCGGGGCGTACAATGAGCAGTTCTTC
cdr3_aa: CSVEGASSGAYNEQFF

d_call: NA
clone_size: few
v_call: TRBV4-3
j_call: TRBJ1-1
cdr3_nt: TGCGCCAGCAGCCCAGACCCTGTTGGCACTGAAGCTTTCTTT
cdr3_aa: CASSPDPVGTEAFF

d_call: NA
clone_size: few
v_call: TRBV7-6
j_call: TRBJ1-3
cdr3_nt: TGTGCCAGCACCCAGGGTCATGGAAACACCATATATTTT
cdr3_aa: CASTQGHGNTIYF

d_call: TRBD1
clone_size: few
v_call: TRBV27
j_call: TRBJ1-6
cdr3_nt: TGTGCCAGCAGTTTTCGGGACAGGGTTAATTCACCCCTCCACTTT
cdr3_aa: CASSFRDRVNSPLHF

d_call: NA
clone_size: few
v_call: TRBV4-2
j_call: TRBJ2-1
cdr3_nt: TGTGCCAGCAGCCAAGATGGGGCAGAAGTCGCCTACAATGAGCAGTTCTTC
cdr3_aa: CASSQDGAEVAYNEQFF

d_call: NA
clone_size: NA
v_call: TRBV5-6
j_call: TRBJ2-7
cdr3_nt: TGTGCCAGCAGCTTGCAAGGACGTTTCTACGAGCAGTACTTC
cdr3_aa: CASSLQGRFYEQYF

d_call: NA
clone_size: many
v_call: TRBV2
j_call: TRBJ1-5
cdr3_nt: TGTGCCAGCAGTGAGGGGGATAGCAATCAGCCCCAGCATTTT
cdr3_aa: CASSEGDSNQPQHF

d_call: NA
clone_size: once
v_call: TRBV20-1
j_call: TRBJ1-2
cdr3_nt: TGCAGTGCTCCCTTGGCCAGGGGCTATGGCTACACCTTC
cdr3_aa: CSAPLARGYGYTF

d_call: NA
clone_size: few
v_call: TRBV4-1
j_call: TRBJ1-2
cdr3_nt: TGCGCCAGCAGCCAAGATAGGGACATTACTAACTATGGCTACACCTTC
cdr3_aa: CASSQDRDITNYGYTF

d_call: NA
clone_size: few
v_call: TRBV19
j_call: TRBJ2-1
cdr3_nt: TGTGCCAGTAGTATCCAGGTCCACAATGAGCAGTTCTTC
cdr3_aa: CASSIQVHNEQFF

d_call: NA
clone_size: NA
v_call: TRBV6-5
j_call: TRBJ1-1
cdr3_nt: TGTGCCAGCAGAATAGGGGCCTCTTTTAACGCTGAAGCTTTCTTT
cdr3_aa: CASRIGASFNAEAFF

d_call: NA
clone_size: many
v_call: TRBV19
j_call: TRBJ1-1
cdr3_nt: TGTGCCAGCAAAGGAAACACTGAAGCTTTCTTT
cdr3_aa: CASKGNTEAFF

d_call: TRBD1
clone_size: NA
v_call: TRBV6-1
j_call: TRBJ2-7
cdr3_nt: TGTGCCAGCAGACCGGGACAGGGTTATCCGTATCATGACGAGCAGTACTTC
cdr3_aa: CASRPGQGYPYHDEQYF

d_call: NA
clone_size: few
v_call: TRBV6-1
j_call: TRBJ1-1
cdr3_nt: TGTGCCAGCAGCCAAGGGAAATCTGAAGCTTTCTTT
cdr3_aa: CASSQGKSEAFF

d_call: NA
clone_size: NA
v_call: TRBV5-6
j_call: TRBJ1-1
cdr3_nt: TGTGCCAGCAGCTGGACTCGGAGAATGAACACTGAAGCTTTCTTT
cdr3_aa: CASSWTRRMNTEAFF

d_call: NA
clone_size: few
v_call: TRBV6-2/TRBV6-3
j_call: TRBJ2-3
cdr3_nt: TGTGCCAGCAGTTTGCTCTCCAGGTCGGATACGCAGTATTTT
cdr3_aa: CASSLLSRSDTQYF

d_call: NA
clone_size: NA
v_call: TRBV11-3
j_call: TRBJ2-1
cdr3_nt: TGTGCCAGCAGCCTAGGGTACGGGCCCAGTAGTGAGCAGTTCTTC
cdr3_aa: CASSLGYGPSSEQFF

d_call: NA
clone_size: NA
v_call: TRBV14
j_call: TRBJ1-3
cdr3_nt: TGTGCCAGCAGCCAAGCCAACCCCTCGGGGGGCACCTCTGGAAACACCATATATTTT
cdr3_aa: CASSQANPSGGTSGNTIYF

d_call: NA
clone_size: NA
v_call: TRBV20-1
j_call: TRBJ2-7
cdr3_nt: TGCAGTGCTAGTCAGTTGGACCAGTGGGTTAGCGCCTACGAGCAGTACTTC
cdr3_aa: CSASQLDQWVSAYEQYF

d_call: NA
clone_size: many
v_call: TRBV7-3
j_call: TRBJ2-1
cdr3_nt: TGTGCCAGCAGCTTAATGGGGGGCCAGGCCTACAATGAGCAGTTCTTC
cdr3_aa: CASSLMGGQAYNEQFF

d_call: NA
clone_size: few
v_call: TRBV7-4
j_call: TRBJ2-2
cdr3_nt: TGTGCCAGCAGCTTATCCCCGGAACACACCGGGGAGCTGTTTTTT
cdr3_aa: CASSLSPEHTGELFF

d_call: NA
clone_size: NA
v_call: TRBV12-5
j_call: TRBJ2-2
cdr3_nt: TGTGCTAGTGGTTGGACGATAGGCAGGGCGAACACCGGGGAGCTGTTTTTT
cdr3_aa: CASGWTIGRANTGELFF

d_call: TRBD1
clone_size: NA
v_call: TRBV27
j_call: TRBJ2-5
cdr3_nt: TGTGCCAGCGGACCTACCGGGACAGGGTTGCAAGAGACCCAGTACTTC
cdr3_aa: CASGPTGTGLQETQYF

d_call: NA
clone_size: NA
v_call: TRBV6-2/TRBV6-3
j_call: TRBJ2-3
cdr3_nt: TGTGCCAGCAGTTACTCCGGGTACGCAGATACGCAGTATTTT
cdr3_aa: CASSYSGYADTQYF

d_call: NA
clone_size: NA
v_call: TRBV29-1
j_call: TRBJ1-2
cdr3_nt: TGCAGCGTTGACACAGGGAAGAGCTATGGCTACACCTTC
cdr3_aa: CSVDTGKSYGYTF

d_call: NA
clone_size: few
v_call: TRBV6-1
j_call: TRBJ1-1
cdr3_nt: TGTGCCAGCAGTGATCCCAGGGGATACACTGAAGCTTTCTTT
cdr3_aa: CASSDPRGYTEAFF